A single sample is the source of the 18 T cell receptor beta chains below, sequenced in a study of cytomegalovirus exposure and HLA in healthy donors. PCR used 60 Vbeta primers and 13 Jbeta primers. Measured with immunoSEQ multiplex PCR; TCRdb has only the in-frame clones, and not every one. The sample yields some 150,000 clones, more than 75% seen once. Sequenced: PBMCs. The receptors stem from a man in his late teens or twenties in good health and CMV-seronegative.

J is TRBJ2-7 and V is TRBV7-3, with 10 bases identical to TRBD1. Germline V CDR1 and CDR2: SGHTA, FQGTGA. V shed 2 bases, J shed 3 bases, and the junction held 1 base outside the gene matches. The CDR3 covers 14 residues. CDR3 sequence reads: CASSLDRGLYEQYF. CDR3 sequence (DNA): TGTGCCAGCAGCTTAGACAGGGGGCTCTACGAGCAGTACTTC.

This clone came up a few times. The chain has TRBV7-9 and TRBJ2-3; D call uncertain. Trimming pared 1 base from V and 2 bases from J, leaving 7 bases between. The CDR3 contains 14 residues. Germline loops: CDR1 SEHNR, CDR2 FQNEAQ (reference sequence). In DNA, the CDR3 is TGTGCCAGCAGCTTAGAAGCTATCACAGATACGCAGTATTTT. Translating it yields CASSLEAITDTQYF.

The CDR3 DNA is TGCGCCAGCAGCTTGGGACTTAAGGGCAATCAGCCCCAGCATTTT. It translates to CASSLGLKGNQPQHF. The V gene is TRBV5-1, the J gene TRBJ1-5; D unresolved. There are 15 residues in the CDR3. Germline CDR1 reads SGHRS; CDR2 reads YFSETQ. With 0 bases removed from V and 2 bases from J, the gap between germline ends came to 9 bases.

V and J are TRBV18 and TRBJ2-7, with 9 bases that match TRBD1. This CDR3 comprises 15 residues. J gave up 1 base and V 2 bases, and 3 bases lay outside the gene matches. Germline V gene sequence: CDR1 KGHSH, CDR2 LQKENI. The CDR3, as DNA: TGTGCCAGCTCACCAGTGGGACAGGGTTCCTACGAGCAGTACTTC. Protein: CASSPVGQGSYEQYF.

The chain carries TRBV27 and TRBJ1-2, with TRBD1 matching over 7 bases. CDR1 and CDR2 (germline): MNHEY, SMNVEV (reference sequence). CDR3 length: 14 residues. The ends lost 5 bases at V and 2 bases at J; junction bases unmatched: 5. CDR3 amino acids: CASSLLQGNYGYTF. The CDR3 DNA reads TGTGCCAGCAGTCTTCTACAGGGGAACTATGGCTACACCTTC.

The chain carries TRBV5-5 and TRBJ1-2; tentative D call: TRBD1 (6 bases). Germline V gives CDR1 SGHKS, CDR2 YYEKEE (reference sequence). The CDR3 extends over 15 amino acids. V was trimmed by 0 bases and J by 0 bases, leaving 9 bases between them. The DNA for the CDR3 is TGTGCCAGCAGCTTGGAATGGACAGCTAACTATGGCTACACCTTC. It codes for CASSLEWTANYGYTF.

In the case of this clone: A junction end diverges from the germline sequence, so it may reflect a read error. The chain is built from TRBV19 and TRBJ1-3, with 8 bases fitting TRBD1. Germline V gene lookup returns CDR1 LNHDA and CDR2 SQIVND (reference sequence). The CDR3 runs to 16 residues. The CDR3 coding sequence is TGTGCCAGCAGTATTTCTGACAGGGGATCGGGAAACACCATATATTTT. The encoded protein is CASSISDRGSGNTIYF.

The chain couples TRBV11-1 to TRBJ2-7; a possible D gene is TRBD2 (5 bases). V was shortened by 5 bases and J by 3 bases, with 14 bases between the two germline ends. The CDR3 covers 14 residues. Germline values: CDR1 SGHAT, CDR2 FQDESV (reference sequence). DNA for the CDR3: TGTGCCAGCAGCCCACTAGGAGTAGGCTACGAGCAGTACTTC. Translating gives CASSPLGVGYEQYF.

The chain recombines TRBV7-2 with TRBJ2-5, with unresolved D. The J call could be wrong; TRBJ2-7 is a better fit for the DNA end. Germline CDR1 SGHTA, CDR2 FQGNSA. This CDR3 is 15 amino acids long. The CDR3 DNA sequence: TGTGCCAGCAGCTTAGAAAGTAACAGAATATACGAGCAGTACTTC. As protein: CASSLESNRIYEQYF.

This chain uses TRBV7-2 with TRBJ2-5; the match to TRBD2 covers 8 bases. Per the germline V gene, CDR1 is SGHTA and CDR2 is FQGNSA. The J segment lost 3 bases and the V segment lost 4 bases, leaving 4 bases of the junction unmatched. The CDR3 consists of 14 residues. The CDR3 protein is CASSSTSAEETQYF. The CDR3 DNA reads TGTGCCAGCAGCTCGACTAGCGCCGAAGAGACCCAGTACTTC.

This chain joins TRBV5-1 and TRBJ2-7; 12 nucleotides agree with TRBD2. Germline V gene data show CDR1 as SGHRS and CDR2 as YFSETQ. The CDR3 loop spans 14 amino acids. J was trimmed by 7 bases and V by 5 bases; bases with no gene match: 7. CDR3: CASSLTSGSWEQYF. As DNA, the CDR3 is TGCGCCAGCAGTTTGACTAGCGGGAGTTGGGAGCAGTACTTC.

The rearrangement uses TRBV27 and TRBJ2-6; TRBD1 matches 7 bases. CDR1 is MNHEY, CDR2 SMNVEV, per germline (reference sequence). The CDR3 loop spans 15 amino acids. V was pared by 6 bases and J by 9 bases, with 11 bases of the junction left unmatched. CDR3 nucleotide sequence: TGTGCCAGCAGCCTAAACCCCGGACAGGACAACGTCCTGACTTTC. Amino acids: CASSLNPGQDNVLTF. The variable domain in full, completed from reference TRBV27 and TRBJ2-6, reads EAQVTQNPRYLITVTGKKLTVTCSQNMNHEYMSWYRQDPGLGLRQIYYSMNVEVTDKGDVPEGYKVSRKEKRNFPLILESPSPNQTSLYFCASSLNPGQDNVLTFGAGSRLTVL.

The gene calls are TRBV27 and TRBJ2-7, with D maybe TRBD2 (6 bases). Germline V lookup: CDR1 MNHEY, CDR2 SMNVEV (reference sequence). The ends were cut back, 5 bases at V and 2 bases at J, with 13 bases in the middle. The CDR3 runs 14 residues. CDR3 sequence (DNA): TGTGCCAGCAGTCTTGCGGGACGGGCCTACGAGCAGTACTTC. Encoded protein: CASSLAGRAYEQYF.

V usage is TRBV5-1 and J usage is TRBJ1-4; D not resolved. CDR1 is SGHRS and CDR2 is YFSETQ in the germline V gene. The CDR3 runs 15 residues. Between the trimmed V and J ends, which lost 7 bases and 4 bases, there was a span of 17 bases. The CDR3 DNA follows: TGCGCCAGCTCCATAAGCGGGAGGTATAATGAAAAACTGTTTTTT. It specifies CASSISGRYNEKLFF.

The chain has TRBV5-6 and TRBJ1-6, with 8 nucleotides matching TRBD1. V dropped 0 bases and J dropped 9; count of bases not matched to a gene: 8. The CDR3 is made up of 16 amino acids. Germline lookup yields CDR1 SGHDT and CDR2 YYEEEE. The CDR3 loop is CASSLDGQGASSPLHF. CDR3 DNA: TGTGCCAGCAGCTTGGACGGCCAGGGGGCTAGTTCACCCCTCCACTTT.

V usage is TRBV6-1 and J usage is TRBJ1-4; tentative D call: TRBD1 (6 bases). Trimming removed 11 bases at V and 0 bases at J, with 10 bases between. Germline CDR1 reads MNHNS; CDR2 reads SASEGT. The CDR3 has 13 amino acids. The DNA for the CDR3 is TGTGCCGGAAGGGGGACAACTAATGAAAAACTGTTTTTT. It yields the protein CAGRGTTNEKLFF.

J is TRBJ1-1 and V is TRBV10-3; 8 nucleotides agree with TRBD1. Looked up from germline, CDR1 is ENHRY and CDR2 is SYGVKD. V gave up 7 bases and J gave up 5 bases; unmatched junction bases: 12. The CDR3 extends over 15 amino acids. The CDR3 DNA is TGTGCCATCACTGAATCGGACAGGGCGACGACTGAAGCTTTCTTT. Amino acid sequence: CAITESDRATTEAFF.

This clone appeared once. The chain uses TRBV28 and TRBJ2-7; TRBD2 matches 11 bases. CDR1 and CDR2 (germline): MDHEN, SYDVKM. This CDR3 is built from 16 residues. Trimming at V came to 2 bases and at J to 5 bases, leaving 8 bases not matched to a gene. The CDR3 sequence: CASSLLAGGFTDEQYF. In nucleotides, the CDR3 is TGTGCCAGCAGTTTACTAGCGGGAGGATTTACCGACGAGCAGTACTTC.